Listed here are 5 T cell receptor beta chains from one sample, sequenced in a study of T cell repertoires in cytomegalovirus infection. TCRdb processed the reads anew with MiXCR; each CDR3 protein has one entry. The sample contains some 150,000 distinct CDR3 sequences, about 6% of which appear only once. The material sequenced was PBMCs. These receptors were taken from a human donor in good health (CMV status not recorded). Some clones in this sample may be carry-over from other donors' samples.

The CDR3 protein is CASGLYHIRVYEQYF. The CDR3 bases are TGTGCTAGTGGTTTGTACCATATTCGGGTCTACGAGCAGTACTTC. V and J are TRBV12-5 and TRBJ2-7; D is ambiguous. The CDR3 loop spans 15 amino acids. V was shortened by 2 bases and J by 3 bases, with 14 bases between the two germline ends. Germline V gives CDR1 LGHNT, CDR2 FRNRAP.

This clonotype was recorded at least ten times. The chain couples TRBV7-2 to TRBJ1-3; D is unclear. Looked up from germline, CDR1 is SGHTA and CDR2 is FQGNSA. Trimming removed 3 bases from V and 1 base from J, with 13 bases in between. This CDR3 has 16 residues. The CDR3 region is CASSFTTGISGNTIYF. In nucleotides, the CDR3 is TGTGCCAGCAGCTTTACCACGGGTATTTCTGGAAACACCATATATTTT.

There are a few counts of this clonotype. The chain recombines TRBV10-1 with TRBJ1-2; D call uncertain. Germline CDR1 and CDR2: WNHNN and SYGVQD (reference sequence). Trimming pared 11 bases from V and 5 bases from J, leaving 21 bases between. This CDR3 is built from 14 residues. CDR3 in amino acids: CASLGHRDSYGYTF. The CDR3, as DNA: TGCGCCTCGCTAGGCCATCGAGATTCATATGGCTACACCTTC.

This clonotype has at least ten counts. CDR3 sequence (DNA): TGTGCCAGCAGCCCTCGGGGGGGCTGGAATGAGCAGTTCTTC. This translates into CASSPRGGWNEQFF. The rearrangement joins TRBV6-2 or TRBV6-3 to TRBJ2-1, with 8 bases lining up with TRBD2. Germline V gene lookup returns CDR1 MNHEY and CDR2 SVGEGT. This CDR3 has 14 residues. J was trimmed by 7 bases and V by 6 bases; bases with no gene match: 8.

This chain connects TRBV28 to TRBJ2-7, with unresolved D. The CDR3 length is 14 residues. Trimming stripped 3 bases from V and 3 bases from J, with 12 bases between. CDR1 is MDHEN and CDR2 is SYDVKM in the germline V gene. DNA of the CDR3: TGTGCCAGCAGTTTTTTGTCGGACGGCTACGAGCAGTACTTC. This sequence encodes CASSFLSDGYEQYF. The full variable domain, in which reference TRBV28 and TRBJ2-7 provide the parts outside the CDR3, is DVKVTQSSRYLVKRTGEKVFLECVQDMDHENMFWYRQDPGLGLRLIYFSYDVKMKEKGDIPEGYSVSREKKERFSLILESASTNQTSMYLCASSFLSDGYEQYFGPGTRLTVT.